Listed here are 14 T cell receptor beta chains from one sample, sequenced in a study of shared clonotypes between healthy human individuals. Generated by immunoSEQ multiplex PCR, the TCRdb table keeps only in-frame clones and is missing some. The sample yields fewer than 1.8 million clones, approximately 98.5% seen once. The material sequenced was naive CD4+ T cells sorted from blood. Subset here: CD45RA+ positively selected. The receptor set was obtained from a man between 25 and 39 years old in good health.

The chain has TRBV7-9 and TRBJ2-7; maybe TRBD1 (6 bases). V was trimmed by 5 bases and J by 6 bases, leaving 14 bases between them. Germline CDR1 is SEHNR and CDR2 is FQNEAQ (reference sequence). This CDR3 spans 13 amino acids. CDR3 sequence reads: CASSRVEGVEQYF. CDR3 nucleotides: TGTGCCAGCAGCCGAGTTGAGGGGGTCGAGCAGTACTTC.

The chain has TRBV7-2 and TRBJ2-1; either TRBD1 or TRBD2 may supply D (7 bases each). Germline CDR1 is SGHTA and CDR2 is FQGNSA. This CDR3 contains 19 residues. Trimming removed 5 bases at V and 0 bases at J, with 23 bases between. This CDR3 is CASSPQGGSGSSSYNEQFF. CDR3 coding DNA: TGTGCCAGCAGCCCCCAGGGGGGGTCCGGGAGTAGCTCCTACAATGAGCAGTTCTTC.

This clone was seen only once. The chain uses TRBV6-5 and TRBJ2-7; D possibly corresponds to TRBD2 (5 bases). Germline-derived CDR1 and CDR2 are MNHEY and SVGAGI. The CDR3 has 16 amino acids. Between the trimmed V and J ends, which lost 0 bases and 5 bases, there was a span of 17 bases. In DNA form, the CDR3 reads TGTGCCAGCAGTTACTCCATCGGGAAAGGGATCCACGAGCAGTACTTC. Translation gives CASSYSIGKGIHEQYF.

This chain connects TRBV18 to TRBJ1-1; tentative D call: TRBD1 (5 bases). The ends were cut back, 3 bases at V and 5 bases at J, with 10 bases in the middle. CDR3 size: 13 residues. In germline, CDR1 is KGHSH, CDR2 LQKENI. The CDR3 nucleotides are TGTGCCAGCTCACCTATGGGGGGGACTGAAGCTTTCTTT. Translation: CASSPMGGTEAFF.

CDR3 nucleotides: TGTGCCAGCTCACGGGTCAATCAGCCCCAGCATTTT. Amino acids: CASSRVNQPQHF. The chain carries TRBV18 and TRBJ1-5; no clear D gene. The germline V and J ends were trimmed by 4 bases and 3 bases, with 4 bases remaining between them. The CDR3 runs to 12 residues. The germline gives CDR1 KGHSH, CDR2 LQKENI.

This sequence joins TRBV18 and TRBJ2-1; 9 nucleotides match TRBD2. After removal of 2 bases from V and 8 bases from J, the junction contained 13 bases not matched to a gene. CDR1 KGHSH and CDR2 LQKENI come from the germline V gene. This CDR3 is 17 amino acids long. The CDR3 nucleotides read TGTGCCAGCTCACCAGAGCGGGAGGTCGAAATCCCTGATGAGCAGTTCTTC. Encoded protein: CASSPEREVEIPDEQFF.

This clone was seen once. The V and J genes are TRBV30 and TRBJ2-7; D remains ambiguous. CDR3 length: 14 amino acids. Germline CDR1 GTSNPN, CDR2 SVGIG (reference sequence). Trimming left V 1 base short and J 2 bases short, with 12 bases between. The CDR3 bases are TGTGCCTGGAGTGGGGCGCCCCGGACCTACGAGCAGTACTTC. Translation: CAWSGAPRTYEQYF.

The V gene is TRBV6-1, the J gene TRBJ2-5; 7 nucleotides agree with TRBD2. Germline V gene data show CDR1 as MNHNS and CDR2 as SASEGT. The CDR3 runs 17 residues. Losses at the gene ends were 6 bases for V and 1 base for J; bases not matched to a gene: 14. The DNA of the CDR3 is TGTGCCAGCAGCGAATACCCGAGGGCTAGCGGCCAAGAGACCCAGTACTTC. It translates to CASSEYPRASGQETQYF.

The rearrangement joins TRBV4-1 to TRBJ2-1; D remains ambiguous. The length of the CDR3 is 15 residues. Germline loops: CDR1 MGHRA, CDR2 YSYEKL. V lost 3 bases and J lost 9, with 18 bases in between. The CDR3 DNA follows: TGCGCCAGCAGCCAGACCCTGGGCGGTTTTGGTGAGCAGTTCTTC. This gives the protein CASSQTLGGFGEQFF.

DNA for the CDR3: TGTGCCAGCGCAATCCACCGGGGGCTCACTGAAGCTTTCTTT. Protein sequence: CASAIHRGLTEAFF. The chain combines TRBV27 with TRBJ1-1; tentative D call: TRBD1 (6 bases). Between the trimmed V and J ends, which lost 8 bases and 4 bases, there was a span of 17 bases. This CDR3 region has 14 residues. Germline loops: CDR1 MNHEY, CDR2 SMNVEV (reference sequence).

As DNA, the CDR3 is TGTGCCAGCACCTACTCGGGACTCTTTTACGAGCAGTACTTC. Translation gives CASTYSGLFYEQYF. The chain joins TRBV6-6 to TRBJ2-7; D might be TRBD2 (6 bases). The V end lost 7 bases, the J end lost 4 bases, and 17 bases lay between the germline ends. CDR3 length: 14 residues. CDR1 is MNHNY, CDR2 SVGAGI, per germline (reference sequence).

The CDR3 coding sequence is TGTGCCAGCAGTGTCACAGCCTACGAGCAGTACTTC. Protein: CASSVTAYEQYF. The chain joins TRBV25-1 to TRBJ2-7, with D unclear. CDR1 is MGHDK and CDR2 is SYGVNS in the germline V gene. CDR3 size: 12 residues. Trimming took 4 bases from V and 2 from J, leaving 6 bases between them.

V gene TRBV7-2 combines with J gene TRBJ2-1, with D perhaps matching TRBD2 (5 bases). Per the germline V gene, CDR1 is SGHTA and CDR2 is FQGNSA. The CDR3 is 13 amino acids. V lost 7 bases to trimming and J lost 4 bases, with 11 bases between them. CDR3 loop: CASTIQRYNEQFF. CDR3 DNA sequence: TGTGCCAGCACCATCCAGCGGTACAATGAGCAGTTCTTC.

The CDR3 coding sequence is TGCGCCAGCAGGACCGGGACTAGCGGCACAGATACGCAGTATTTT. Translated, it gives CASRTGTSGTDTQYF. V usage is TRBV5-1 and J usage is TRBJ2-3; TRBD2 agrees at 10 bases. Germline V CDR1 and CDR2: SGHRS, YFSETQ. This CDR3 is built from 15 residues. Trimming took 5 bases from V and 1 from J; bases not matched to a gene: 4.